These 5 T cell receptor beta chains originate from one sample sequenced in a study of blood T cell repertoires in COVID-19 (dated by TCRdb to the early 2020s). Library generation was performed with the immunoSEQ multiplex PCR assay. Imported from immuneACCESS, the table was reduced by TCRdb to in-frame sequences with V and J called. These copies leave out some clones; in studies compared against another copy, an unresolved V gene accounts for under half, and the cause of the remainder is not known. This sample gives 200,000 to 250,000 clones in total; almost 85% of them show up just once. The leading ten clones occupy 3.5% to 4.5% of the sample. Material: peripheral blood. These receptors were obtained from a man aged 50-59 years with acute or convalescent COVID-19.

V and J are TRBV7-9 and TRBJ2-5, with a weak D call TRBD1 (5 bases). Germline assignment: CDR1 SEHNR and CDR2 FQNEAQ (reference sequence). This CDR3 region has 13 residues. Trimming pared 1 base from V and 3 bases from J, leaving 6 bases between. In nucleotides, the CDR3 is TGTGCCAGCAGCTTAGGACAGAAAGAGACCCAGTACTTC. Residues: CASSLGQKETQYF.

This chain uses TRBV5-1 with TRBJ2-1; 11 nucleotides line up with TRBD2. CDR1 is SGHRS, CDR2 YFSETQ, per germline. This CDR3 is 14 amino acids long. J was trimmed by 7 bases and V by 1 base; bases with no gene match: 1. The CDR3 protein is CASSLPSGRNEQFF. The DNA of the CDR3 is TGCGCCAGCAGCTTGCCTAGCGGGAGGAATGAGCAGTTCTTC.

V gene TRBV7-9 combines with J gene TRBJ2-1; D uncertain. Germline CDR1 and CDR2: SEHNR and FQNEAQ (reference sequence). The CDR3 is 15 amino acids. Deletions cut 2 bases from V and 0 bases from J, with 8 bases between. The DNA for the CDR3 is TGTGCCAGCAGCTTACGGCCTAGCTCCTACAATGAGCAGTTCTTC. It translates to CASSLRPSSYNEQFF.

V and J are TRBV5-1 and TRBJ2-7; TRBD1 aligns across 8 bases. CDR1 and CDR2 from the germline V gene are SGHRS and YFSETQ. CDR3 size: 14 residues. V trimming: 1 base; J trimming: 6 bases; junction bases outside the gene matches: 6. The CDR3 sequence is CASSLLTGVGEQYF. CDR3 bases: TGCGCCAGCAGCTTGTTGACAGGGGTGGGCGAGCAGTACTTC.

The gene calls are TRBV10-3 and TRBJ2-7; TRBD1 matches 9 bases. Germline V CDR1 and CDR2: ENHRY, SYGVKD. V dropped 7 bases and J dropped 2; count of bases not matched to a gene: 6. This CDR3 region has 14 residues. The CDR3 nucleotides read TGTGCCATCAACCGACAGGGGGGGCCCTACGAGCAGTACTTC. Encoded protein: CAINRQGGPYEQYF.